This is a list of T cell receptor beta chains from one sample in a study of OX40 agonist ivuxolimab in advanced cancers. Sequencing used immunoSEQ multiplex PCR; TCRdb keeps in-frame clones, though not all of them. Here the sample spans approximately 28,000 clones, 65% to 85% being singletons. Sequencing was performed on CD4+ or CD8+ T cells sorted from blood, taken in a trial of the OX40 agonist ivuxolimab. Receptors were obtained from an adult with an advanced solid tumor such as melanoma, head and neck, liver or kidney cancer. CDR3s include the opening cysteine and the closing phenylalanine or tryptophan. Fields, in order: V gene, J gene, clone size, D gene, CDR3 protein, CDR3 DNA. D genes are given only for firm matches. A clone size is listed for some rows: how often the clone was seen (once, few, many), or a class if it is expanded.

>TRBV27|TRBJ2-7|-|-
CASSFGGVSYEQYF
TGTGCCAGCAGTTTCGGCGGGGTCTCCTACGAGCAGTACTTC
>TRBV11-3|TRBJ2-7|-|-
CASSLADSARTYEQYF
TGTGCCAGCAGCTTAGCGGACTCCGCCCGCACCTACGAGCAGTACTTC
>TRBV6-1|TRBJ1-1|-|-
CASPAWGGANTEAFF
TGTGCCAGCCCTGCTTGGGGGGGGGCGAACACTGAAGCTTTCTTT
>TRBV7-9|TRBJ1-5|-|-
CASSLGPGGNQPQHF
TGTGCCAGCAGCTTAGGCCCGGGGGGGAATCAGCCCCAGCATTTT
>TRBV5-5|TRBJ2-1|-|TRBD2
CASSASGSSEQFF
TGTGCCAGTTCGGCTAGCGGGAGTAGTGAGCAGTTCTTC
>TRBV6-4|TRBJ1-5|-|-
CASRVGTVFILYSNQPQHF
TGTGCCAGCAGGGTTGGGACGGTGTTCATATTATATAGCAATCAGCCCCAGCATTTT
>TRBV4-1|TRBJ1-1|-|TRBD1
CASSFGSRGLTEAFF
TGCGCCAGCAGCTTCGGGAGCAGGGGGCTCACTGAAGCTTTCTTT
>TRBV6-1|TRBJ2-3|-|TRBD2
CASSEAPSGGGTDTQYF
TGTGCCAGCAGTGAAGCGCCCAGCGGGGGTGGCACAGATACGCAGTATTTT
>TRBV7-9|TRBJ2-3|-|-
CASSSSEGLDTQYF
TGTGCCAGCAGCTCGTCAGAGGGTTTGGATACGCAGTATTTT
>TRBV11-3|TRBJ2-2|-|-
CASSLDWTHTGELFF
TGTGCCAGCAGCTTAGACTGGACCCACACCGGGGAGCTGTTTTTT
>TRBV7-9|TRBJ2-7|-|TRBD1
CASSSDPGQGLHEQYF
TGTGCCAGCAGCTCCGATCCGGGACAGGGGTTGCACGAGCAGTACTTC
>TRBV29-1|TRBJ2-2|-|TRBD2
CSVAGRGDTGELFF
TGCAGCGTTGCCGGGAGGGGTGACACCGGGGAGCTGTTTTTT
>TRBV27|TRBJ2-1|-|TRBD2
CASSLGGNYNEQFF
TGTGCCAGCAGTTTGGGAGGGAACTACAATGAGCAGTTCTTC
>TRBV6-5|TRBJ2-1|-|-
CASREDPGNEQFF
TGTGCCAGCAGAGAAGACCCGGGGAATGAGCAGTTCTTC
>TRBV6-6|TRBJ2-1|-|-
CASSYSRRDLDNEQFF
TGTGCCAGCAGTTACTCGAGACGGGATTTGGACAATGAGCAGTTCTTC
>TRBV7-9|TRBJ2-5|-|TRBD2
CASSPVGGLAGDQETQYF
TGTGCCAGCAGCCCAGTGGGGGGACTAGCGGGGGACCAAGAGACCCAGTACTTC
>TRBV27|TRBJ2-1|-|TRBD2
CASSTIAGGYNEQFF
TGTGCCAGCAGTACTATAGCGGGAGGGTACAATGAGCAGTTCTTC
>TRBV18|TRBJ2-7|-|-
CASSPGSNYEQYF
TGTGCCAGCTCTCCGGGCTCAAACTACGAGCAGTACTTC
>TRBV19|TRBJ2-1|once|TRBD2
CASSHWAGGTYNEQFF
TGTGCCAGTAGTCATTGGGCGGGGGGAACCTACAATGAGCAGTTCTTC
>TRBV2|TRBJ2-1|few|-
CASRGTGSSYNEQFF
TGTGCCAGCAGGGGGACGGGAAGCTCCTACAATGAGCAGTTCTTC
>TRBV13|TRBJ2-5|-|TRBD2
CASASSGAVETQYF
TGTGCCAGCGCCTCTAGCGGGGCGGTAGAGACCCAGTACTTC
>TRBV7-9|TRBJ2-5|-|-
CASSTDRRSETQYF
TGTGCCAGCAGCACAGACAGGAGGTCTGAGACCCAGTACTTC
>TRBV2|TRBJ1-5|-|-
CASEDRSNQPQHF
TGTGCCAGCGAGGACAGAAGCAATCAGCCCCAGCATTTT
>TRBV10-1|TRBJ2-7|-|-
CASNTSEPGVYEQYF
TGCGCCAGCAACACTTCCGAGCCAGGAGTCTACGAGCAGTACTTC
>TRBV7-6|TRBJ2-2|once|TRBD1
CASSVLTGGAVTGELFF
TGTGCCAGCAGCGTACTGACAGGGGGCGCGGTCACCGGGGAGCTGTTTTTT
>TRBV4-3|TRBJ2-2|-|-
CASSQDSDNTGELFF
TGCGCCAGCAGCCAAGATTCAGATAACACCGGGGAGCTGTTTTTT
>TRBV4-3|TRBJ1-1|-|-
CASSQEQQNTEAFF
TGCGCCAGCAGCCAAGAACAGCAGAACACTGAAGCTTTCTTT
>TRBV9|TRBJ2-3|-|-
CASSVEGLFTDTQYF
TGTGCCAGCAGCGTAGAGGGGCTGTTCACAGATACGCAGTATTTT
>TRBV15|TRBJ1-2|-|-
CATSRSRQAPPYGYTF
TGTGCCACCAGCAGAAGTAGGCAGGCGCCCCCCTATGGCTACACCTTC
>TRBV10-3|TRBJ2-1|-|-
CAISELGVYEQFF
TGTGCCATCAGTGAACTGGGAGTCTATGAGCAGTTCTTC
>TRBV4-3|TRBJ2-5|-|TRBD1
CASSQEVGTAPQETQYF
TGCGCCAGCAGCCAAGAAGTGGGGACAGCTCCCCAAGAGACCCAGTACTTC
>TRBV13|TRBJ2-4|-|TRBD2
CASSPRTSVDKNIQYF
TGTGCCAGCAGCCCCCGGACTAGCGTGGACAAAAACATTCAGTACTTC
>TRBV7-8|TRBJ2-7|-|-
CASSGSVPEQYF
TGTGCCAGCAGCGGTAGCGTCCCCGAGCAGTACTTC